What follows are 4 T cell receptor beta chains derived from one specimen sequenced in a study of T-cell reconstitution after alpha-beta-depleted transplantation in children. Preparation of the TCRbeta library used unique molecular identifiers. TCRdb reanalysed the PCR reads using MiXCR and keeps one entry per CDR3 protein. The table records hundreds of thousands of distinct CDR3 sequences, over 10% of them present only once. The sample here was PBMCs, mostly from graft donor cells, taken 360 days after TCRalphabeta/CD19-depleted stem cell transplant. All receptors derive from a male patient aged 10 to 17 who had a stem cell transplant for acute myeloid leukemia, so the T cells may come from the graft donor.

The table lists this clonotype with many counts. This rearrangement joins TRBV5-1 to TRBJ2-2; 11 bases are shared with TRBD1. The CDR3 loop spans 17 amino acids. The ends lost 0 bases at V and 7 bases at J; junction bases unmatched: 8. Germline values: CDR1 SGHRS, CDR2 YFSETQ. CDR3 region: CASSLVLGQGAVGELFF. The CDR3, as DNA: TGCGCCAGCAGCTTGGTGCTTGGACAGGGGGCGGTCGGGGAGCTGTTTTTT.

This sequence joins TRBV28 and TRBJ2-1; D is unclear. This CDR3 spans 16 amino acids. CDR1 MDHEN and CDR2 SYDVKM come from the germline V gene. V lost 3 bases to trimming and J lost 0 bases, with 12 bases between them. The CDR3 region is CASSFHTVPSYNEQFF. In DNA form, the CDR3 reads TGTGCCAGCAGTTTCCACACCGTTCCCTCCTACAATGAGCAGTTCTTC.

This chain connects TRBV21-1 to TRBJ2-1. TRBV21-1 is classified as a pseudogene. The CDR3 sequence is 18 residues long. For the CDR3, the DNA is TGTGCCAGCAGCACTACGATCCGAGAAGATGGACGGTACAATGAGCAGTTCTTC. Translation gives CASSTTIREDGRYNEQFF.

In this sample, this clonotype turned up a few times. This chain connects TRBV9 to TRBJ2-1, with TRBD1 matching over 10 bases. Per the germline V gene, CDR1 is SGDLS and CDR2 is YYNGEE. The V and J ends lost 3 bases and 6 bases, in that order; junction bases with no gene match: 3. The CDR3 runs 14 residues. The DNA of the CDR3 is TGTGCCAGCAGCGAGACAGGGGGCTCCAATGAGCAGTTCTTC. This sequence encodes CASSETGGSNEQFF.